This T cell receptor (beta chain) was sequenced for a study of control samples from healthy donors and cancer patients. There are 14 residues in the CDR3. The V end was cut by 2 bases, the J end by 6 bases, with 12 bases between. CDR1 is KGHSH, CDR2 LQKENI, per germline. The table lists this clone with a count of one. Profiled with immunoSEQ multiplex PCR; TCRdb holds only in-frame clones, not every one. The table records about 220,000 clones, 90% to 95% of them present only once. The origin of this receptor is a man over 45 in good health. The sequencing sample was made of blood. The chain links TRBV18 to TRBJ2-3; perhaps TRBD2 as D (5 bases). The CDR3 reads CASSPTSGIDTQYF. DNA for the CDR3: TGTGCCAGCTCACCAACCTCGGGGATTGATACGCAGTATTTT.